These T cell receptor beta chains were read from a single sample in a study of blood T cell repertoires in COVID-19. Some clones are missing from TCRdb's copy, which holds only in-frame ones; the method was immunoSEQ multiplex PCR. The sample yields about 160,000 clones, roughly 81% seen once. The sample comprised peripheral blood. The receptor set was obtained from a woman between 45 and 60 years old with COVID-19, enrolled during active disease. CDR3s include the opening cysteine and the closing phenylalanine or tryptophan. D genes are given only for firm matches. Size is stated for part of the rows, as once, few or many counts, or as a class when the clone is expanded.

once | TRBJ2-2 | TRBV6-6 | TRBD2 | TGTGCCAGCAGTTGGACCGGGACTAGGAACACCGGGGAGCTGTTTTTT | CASSWTGTRNTGELFF
- | TRBJ2-3 | TRBV4-3 | TRBD1 | TGCGCCAGCAGCCAAGATGGAGGACAGGGGCGCGGAGATACGCAGTATTTT | CASSQDGGQGRGDTQYF
- | TRBJ2-2 | TRBV9 | TRBD2 | TGTGCCAGCAGCGTAGCTACGGGGGGGCGGAACACCGGGGAGCTGTTTTTT | CASSVATGGRNTGELFF
once | TRBJ1-6 | TRBV5-6 | TRBD1 | TGTGCCAGCAGGACAGGGAAAACATCACCCCTCCACTTT | CASRTGKTSPLHF
- | TRBJ1-6 | TRBV10-3 | TRBD1 | TGTGCCATCAGTGCCGGGACAGGGGGCACTTCGGGCAATTCACCCCTCCACTTT | CAISAGTGGTSGNSPLHF
- | TRBJ2-1 | TRBV28 | - | TGTGCCAGCAGCTCTACTCGTCGCTCCTACAATGAGCAGTTCTTC | CASSSTRRSYNEQFF
- | TRBJ2-7 | TRBV10-3 | - | TGTGCCATCAGTGAGCCCCCTAGTTACGAGCAGTACTTC | CAISEPPSYEQYF
once | TRBJ2-2 | TRBV6-6 | TRBD1 | TGTGCCAGCAGTTCCTCACAGGGGGCAAACACCGGGGAGCTGTTTTTT | CASSSSQGANTGELFF
once | TRBJ2-7 | TRBV7-2 | - | TGTGCCAGCAGCTCGAGGGACACCTCCTACGAGCAGTACTTC | CASSSRDTSYEQYF
- | TRBJ2-3 | TRBV14 | TRBD1 | TGTGCCAGCAGCCGAAGAGAAGGACAGGGTTTATATACGCAGTATTTT | CASSRREGQGLYTQYF
- | TRBJ2-7 | TRBV4-2 | TRBD2 | TGTGCCAGCAGCCAAGAGACTAGCGGGGTTAACTCCTACGAGCAGTACTTC | CASSQETSGVNSYEQYF
- | TRBJ1-2 | TRBV6-6 | - | TGTGCCAGCAGTTCGTCGGGACAAAGCTCATATGGCTACACCTTC | CASSSSGQSSYGYTF
once | TRBJ2-7 | TRBV6-5 | - | TGTGCCACAAGACAGGGGACTACCTACGAGCAGTACTTC | CATRQGTTYEQYF
- | TRBJ2-3 | TRBV6-5 | - | TGTGCCAGCGGACAGCATAACACAGATACGCAGTATTTT | CASGQHNTDTQYF
once | TRBJ2-2 | TRBV9 | - | TGTGCCAGCAGCGCAAACACAGGGCGAACCGGGGAGCTGTTTTTT | CASSANTGRTGELFF
- | TRBJ1-4 | TRBV29-1 | - | TGCAGCGTTGGGGAGGGGGGCGATGAAAAACTGTTTTTT | CSVGEGGDEKLFF
- | TRBJ1-1 | TRBV19 | TRBD1 | TGTGCCAGCCGGGACAGGCGGGGGAACACTGAAGCTTTCTTT | CASRDRRGNTEAFF
- | TRBJ2-5 | TRBV2 | - | TGTGCCAGCAGGCTCCAGGAGACCCAGTACTTC | CASRLQETQYF
- | TRBJ2-4 | TRBV5-4 | - | TGTGCCAGCAGCTCAAACAGGGAAGCCAAAAACATTCAGTACTTC | CASSSNREAKNIQYF
- | TRBJ2-7 | TRBV11-3 | - | TGTGCCAGCAGCTTAGCCGCTAGCAGCTACGAGCAGTACTTC | CASSLAASSYEQYF
- | TRBJ2-7 | TRBV28 | TRBD2 | TGTGCCGCTGTGGCCGGGGGGGCCAGAAGCTCCTACGAGCAGTACTTC | CAAVAGGARSSYEQYF
- | TRBJ1-1 | TRBV3-1/TRBV3-2 | - | TGTGCCAGCAGCCAAAAACAGGGTTTAGGCACTGAAGCTTTCTTT | CASSQKQGLGTEAFF
- | TRBJ1-1 | TRBV14 | TRBD1 | TGTGCCAGCAGCCTCCGGACAGGGGCTTTGGCTGAAGCTTTCTTT | CASSLRTGALAEAFF
- | TRBJ2-1 | TRBV7-9 | TRBD1 | TGTGCCAGCAGTTCGCAGGGGGCGTACAATGAGCAGTTCTTC | CASSSQGAYNEQFF
- | TRBJ1-3 | TRBV6-5 | - | TGTGCCAGCCGAGGGATCTCTGGAAACACCATATATTTT | CASRGISGNTIYF
once | TRBJ2-1 | TRBV7-9 | - | TGTGCCAGCAGCAGTGGGGCCAGCGAGCAGTTCTTC | CASSSGASEQFF
- | TRBJ1-2 | TRBV6-5 | TRBD1 | TGTGCCAGCAAACAGGGGGTCCCAACTTATGGCTACACCTTC | CASKQGVPTYGYTF
once | TRBJ1-1 | TRBV27 | - | TGTGCCAGCAATTCATTGGGGAGCACTGAAGCTTTCTTT | CASNSLGSTEAFF
- | TRBJ1-2 | TRBV3-1/TRBV3-2 | TRBD1 | TGTGCCAGCAGCCAAGATACAGGGGTGGGTGGCTACACCTTC | CASSQDTGVGGYTF
- | TRBJ1-3 | TRBV15 | - | TGTGCCACCAGCAGAGAGAGTTCTGGAAACACCATATATTTT | CATSRESSGNTIYF
- | TRBJ2-5 | TRBV27 | TRBD2 | TGTGCCAGCAAAGCCTGGAGCGGGGAATCCTTGGAGACCCAGTACTTC | CASKAWSGESLETQYF
- | TRBJ1-2 | TRBV27 | TRBD1 | TGTGCCAGCAGTCTAGGACAGGGGAATCACTATGGCTACACCTTC | CASSLGQGNHYGYTF
- | TRBJ2-1 | TRBV2 | TRBD2 | TGTGCCAGCAGGAGGAGCGGGGCGAGCTCCTACAATGAGCAGTTCTTC | CASRRSGASSYNEQFF
- | TRBJ1-1 | TRBV25-1 | - | TGTGCCAGCAGTGTGGGGGCCATCGTTGAAGCTTTCTTT | CASSVGAIVEAFF
- | TRBJ1-6 | TRBV14 | - | TGTGCCAGCAGCCAGGTGCCTGGGGCCTATTCACCCCTCCACTTT | CASSQVPGAYSPLHF
- | TRBJ2-5 | TRBV5-6 | - | TGTGCCAGCAGCTTGAGGTTGTCGGGAGAGACCCAGTACTTC | CASSLRLSGETQYF
- | TRBJ2-6 | TRBV11-2 | - | TGTGCCAGCAGCCCGACAGACTCTGGGGCCAACGTCCTGACTTTC | CASSPTDSGANVLTF
- | TRBJ1-2 | TRBV4-1 | - | TGCGCCAGCAGCCAAGTTCTACCTACTCGAGATGGCTACACCTTC | CASSQVLPTRDGYTF
- | TRBJ2-3 | TRBV2 | TRBD2 | TGTGCCAGCAGTGTCACCCCCTGGGGGACTAGTATAGATACGCAGTATTTT | CASSVTPWGTSIDTQYF
- | TRBJ2-5 | TRBV10-3 | TRBD2 | TGTGCCATCAGTGAGTCGATGGTGTCTAGCGGGGCCGAAGAGACCCAGTACTTC | CAISESMVSSGAEETQYF
- | TRBJ1-5 | TRBV1 | - | TGCACCAGCAGCGAATACCTCAGGGGAGCGAGCAATCAGCCCCAGCATTTT | CTSSEYLRGASNQPQHF
- | TRBJ2-1 | TRBV6-6 | TRBD2 | TGTGCCAGCAGTTCCCTGACTAGCGGGGGCTACAATGAGCAGTTCTTC | CASSSLTSGGYNEQFF
- | TRBJ2-7 | TRBV4-1 | TRBD2 | TGCGCCAGCAGCCATAGCGGGGGTGTCTACGAGCAGTACTTC | CASSHSGGVYEQYF
- | TRBJ1-2 | TRBV23-1 | - | TGCGCCAGCAGACTAACCACAGGCGAACCTAACTATGGCTACACCTTC | CASRLTTGEPNYGYTF
- | TRBJ2-7 | TRBV3-1/TRBV3-2 | - | TGTGCCAGCAGCCGGAGAGAAGGTTCCTACGAGCAGTACTTC | CASSRREGSYEQYF
- | TRBJ2-5 | TRBV7-2 | TRBD2 | TGTGCCAGCAGCTCCGCCACCGGGACTAGGGAAGAGACCCAGTACTTC | CASSSATGTREETQYF
- | TRBJ1-4 | TRBV7-2 | - | TGTGCCAGCAGCTTAGTAGATGAAAAACTGTTTTTT | CASSLVDEKLFF
few | TRBJ2-1 | TRBV12-5 | TRBD1 | TGTGCTAGTGGTGGGACAGGGGGCAGTGAGCAGTTCTTC | CASGGTGGSEQFF
- | TRBJ2-7 | TRBV28 | TRBD2 | TGTGCCAGCAGCCCGGGACTAGCCCTGGGCTACGAGCAGTACTTC | CASSPGLALGYEQYF
- | TRBJ2-7 | TRBV5-1 | TRBD1 | TGCGCCAGCAGCTTAGGAGGACAGGGGGCTCACGAGCAGTACTTC | CASSLGGQGAHEQYF